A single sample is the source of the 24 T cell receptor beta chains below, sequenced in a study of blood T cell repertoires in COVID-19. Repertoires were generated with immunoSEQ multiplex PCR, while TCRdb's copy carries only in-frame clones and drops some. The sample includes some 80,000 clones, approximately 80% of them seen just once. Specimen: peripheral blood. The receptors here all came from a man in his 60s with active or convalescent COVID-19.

CDR3 residues: CASSPEARQGVSEAFF. CDR3 nucleotide sequence: TGTGCCAGCAGCCCCGAGGCCCGACAGGGGGTATCTGAAGCTTTCTTT. The chain links TRBV7-8 to TRBJ1-1, with 9 nucleotides matching TRBD1. This CDR3 has 16 amino acids. The V gene's germline CDR1 is SGHVS and CDR2 FQNEAQ. Unmatched junction bases numbered 13, after V lost 5 bases and J lost 6 bases.

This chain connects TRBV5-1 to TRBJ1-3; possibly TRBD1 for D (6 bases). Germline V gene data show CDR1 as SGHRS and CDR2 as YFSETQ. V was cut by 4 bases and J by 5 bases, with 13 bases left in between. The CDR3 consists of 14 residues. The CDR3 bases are TGCGCCAGCAGCGACGGGACACCCCGAAACACCATATATTTT. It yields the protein CASSDGTPRNTIYF.

The CDR3 spells CASSQAGREQYF. CDR3 sequence (DNA): TGTGCCAGCAGCCAAGCGGGTCGCGAGCAGTACTTC. The rearrangement links TRBV3-1 (or the pseudogene TRBV3-2) to TRBJ2-7, with D unresolved. CDR1 is LGHDT, CDR2 YNNKEL, per germline (reference sequence). The V end lost 1 base, the J end lost 6 bases, and 7 bases lay between the germline ends. The CDR3 length is 12 residues.

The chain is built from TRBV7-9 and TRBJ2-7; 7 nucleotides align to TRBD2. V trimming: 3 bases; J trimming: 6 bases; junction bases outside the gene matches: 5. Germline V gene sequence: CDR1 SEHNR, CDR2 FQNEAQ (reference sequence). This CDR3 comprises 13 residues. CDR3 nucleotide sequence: TGTGCCAGCAGCTTGTCGGGGGGAGTCGAGCAGTACTTC. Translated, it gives CASSLSGGVEQYF.

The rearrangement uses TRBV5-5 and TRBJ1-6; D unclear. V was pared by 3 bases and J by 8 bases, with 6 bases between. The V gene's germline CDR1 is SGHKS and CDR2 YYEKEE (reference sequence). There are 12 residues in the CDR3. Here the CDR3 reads CASSYQDSPLHF. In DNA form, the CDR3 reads TGTGCCAGCAGCTACCAGGATTCACCCCTCCACTTT.

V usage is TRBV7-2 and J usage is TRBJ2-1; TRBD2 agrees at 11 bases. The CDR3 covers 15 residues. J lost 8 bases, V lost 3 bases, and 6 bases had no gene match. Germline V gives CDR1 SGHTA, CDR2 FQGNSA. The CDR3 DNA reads TGTGCCAGCAGCTTGGGGCTAGCGGGGGGCGATGAGCAGTTCTTC. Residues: CASSLGLAGGDEQFF.

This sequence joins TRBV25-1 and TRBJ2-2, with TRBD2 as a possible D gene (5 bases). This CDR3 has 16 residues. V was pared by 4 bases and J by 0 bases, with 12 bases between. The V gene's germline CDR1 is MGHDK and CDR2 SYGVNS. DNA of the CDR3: TGTGCCAGCAGTGGGACGTCCGGGGCGAACACCGGGGAGCTGTTTTTT. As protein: CASSGTSGANTGELFF.

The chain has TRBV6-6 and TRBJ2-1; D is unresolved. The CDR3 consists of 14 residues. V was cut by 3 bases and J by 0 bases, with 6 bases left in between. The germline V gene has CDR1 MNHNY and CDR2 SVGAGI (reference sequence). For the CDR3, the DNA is TGTGCCAGCAGTTATTCGAGCTCCTACAATGAGCAGTTCTTC. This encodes CASSYSSSYNEQFF.

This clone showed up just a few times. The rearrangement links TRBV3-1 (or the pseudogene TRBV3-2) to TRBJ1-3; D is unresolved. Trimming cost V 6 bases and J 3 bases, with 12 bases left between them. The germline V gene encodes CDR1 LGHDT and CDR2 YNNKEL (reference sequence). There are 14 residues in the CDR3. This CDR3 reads CASRDAAGGNTIYF. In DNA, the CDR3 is TGTGCCAGCAGGGACGCTGCGGGTGGAAACACCATATATTTT.

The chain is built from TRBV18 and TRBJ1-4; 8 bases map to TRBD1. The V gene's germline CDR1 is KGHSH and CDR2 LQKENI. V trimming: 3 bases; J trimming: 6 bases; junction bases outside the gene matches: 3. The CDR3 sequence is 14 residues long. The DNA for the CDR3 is TGTGCCAGCTCACCGATGGACAGGGATGAAAAACTGTTTTTT. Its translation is CASSPMDRDEKLFF.

CDR3 coding DNA: TGCGCCAGCAGAATGCCCAGGGGAGTGGGGGGCTACACCTTC. The encoded protein is CASRMPRGVGGYTF. V gene TRBV5-1 combines with J gene TRBJ1-2, with D tentatively TRBD1 (6 bases). V was trimmed by 5 bases and J by 8 bases, leaving 19 bases between them. The CDR3 loop spans 14 amino acids. Per the germline V gene, CDR1 is SGHRS and CDR2 is YFSETQ.

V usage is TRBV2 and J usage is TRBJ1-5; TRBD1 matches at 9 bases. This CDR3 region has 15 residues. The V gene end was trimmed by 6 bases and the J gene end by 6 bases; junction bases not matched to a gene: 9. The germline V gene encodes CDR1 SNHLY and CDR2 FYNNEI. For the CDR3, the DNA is TGTGCCAGCAGCGCTTTTACAGGGGGCGGTCAGCCCCAGCATTTT. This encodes CASSAFTGGGQPQHF.

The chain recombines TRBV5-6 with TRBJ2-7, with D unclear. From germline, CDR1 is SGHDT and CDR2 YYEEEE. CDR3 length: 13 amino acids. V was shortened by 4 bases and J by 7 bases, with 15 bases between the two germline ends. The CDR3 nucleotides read TGTGCCAGCAGCCCGACATTTTTCTCAGAGCAGTACTTC. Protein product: CASSPTFFSEQYF.

CDR3 sequence (DNA): TGTGCCAGCAGTTATTGGCGGCAGTATGGCTACACCTTC. Its translation: CASSYWRQYGYTF. The V call is TRBV12-3 or TRBV12-4, the J call TRBJ1-2; D gene unclear. The CDR3 has 13 residues. V shed 4 bases and J shed 5 bases, with 11 bases lying between them.

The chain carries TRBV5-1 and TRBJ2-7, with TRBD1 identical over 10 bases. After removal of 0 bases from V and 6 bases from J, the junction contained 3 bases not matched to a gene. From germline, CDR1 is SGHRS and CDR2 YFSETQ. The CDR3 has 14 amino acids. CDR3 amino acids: CASSLGDRGSEQYF. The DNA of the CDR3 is TGCGCCAGCAGCTTGGGGGACAGGGGTAGCGAGCAGTACTTC.

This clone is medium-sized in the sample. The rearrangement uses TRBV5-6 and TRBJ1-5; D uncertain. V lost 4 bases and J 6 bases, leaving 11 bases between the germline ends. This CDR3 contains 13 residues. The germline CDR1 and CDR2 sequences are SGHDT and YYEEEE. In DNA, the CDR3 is TGTGCCAGCAGCCCGGTGGGAGGTCAGCCCCAGCATTTT. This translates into CASSPVGGQPQHF.

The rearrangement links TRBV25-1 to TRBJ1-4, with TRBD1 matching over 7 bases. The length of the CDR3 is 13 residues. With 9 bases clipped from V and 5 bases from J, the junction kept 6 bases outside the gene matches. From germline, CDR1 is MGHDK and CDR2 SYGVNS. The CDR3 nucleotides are TGTGCCAGTCACAGGGGTCCGAATGAAAAACTGTTTTTT. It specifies CASHRGPNEKLFF. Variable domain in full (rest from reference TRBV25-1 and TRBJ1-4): EADIYQTPRYLVIGTGKKITLECSQTMGHDKMYWYQQDPGMELHLIHYSYGVNSTEKGDLSSESTVSRIRTEHFPLTLESARPSHTSQYLCASHRGPNEKLFFGSGTQLSVL.

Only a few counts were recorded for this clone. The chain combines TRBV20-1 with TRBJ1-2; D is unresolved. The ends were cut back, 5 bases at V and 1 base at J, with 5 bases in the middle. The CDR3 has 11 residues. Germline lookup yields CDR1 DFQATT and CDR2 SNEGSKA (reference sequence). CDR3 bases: TGCAGTGCTTTCATTAACTATGGCTACACCTTC. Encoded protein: CSAFINYGYTF.

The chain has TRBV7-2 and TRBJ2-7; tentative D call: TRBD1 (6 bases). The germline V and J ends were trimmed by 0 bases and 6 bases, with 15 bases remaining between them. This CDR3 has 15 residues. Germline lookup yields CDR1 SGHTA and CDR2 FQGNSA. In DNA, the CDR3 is TGTGCCAGCAGCTTAGCACAGGGCCCTTCTTTCGAGCAGTACTTC. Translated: CASSLAQGPSFEQYF.

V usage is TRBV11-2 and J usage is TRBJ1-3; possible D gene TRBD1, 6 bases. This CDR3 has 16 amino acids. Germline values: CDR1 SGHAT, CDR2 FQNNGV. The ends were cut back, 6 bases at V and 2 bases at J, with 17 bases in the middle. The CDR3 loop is CASSLPDRITGNTIYF. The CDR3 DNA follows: TGTGCCAGCAGTCTTCCTGACAGGATCACTGGAAACACCATATATTTT.

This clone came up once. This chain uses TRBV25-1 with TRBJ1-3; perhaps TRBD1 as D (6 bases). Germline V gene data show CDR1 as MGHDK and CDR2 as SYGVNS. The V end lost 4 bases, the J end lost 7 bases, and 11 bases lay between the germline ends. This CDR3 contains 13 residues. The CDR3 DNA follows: TGTGCCAGCAGTGCCACTCAGGGGAACACCATATATTTT. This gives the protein CASSATQGNTIYF.

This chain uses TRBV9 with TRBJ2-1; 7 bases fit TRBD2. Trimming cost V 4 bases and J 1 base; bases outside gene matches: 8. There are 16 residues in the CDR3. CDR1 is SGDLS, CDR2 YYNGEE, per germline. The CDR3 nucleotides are TGTGCCAGCAGCTTATCGGGGGGTGTATCCTACAATGAGCAGTTCTTC. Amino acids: CASSLSGGVSYNEQFF.

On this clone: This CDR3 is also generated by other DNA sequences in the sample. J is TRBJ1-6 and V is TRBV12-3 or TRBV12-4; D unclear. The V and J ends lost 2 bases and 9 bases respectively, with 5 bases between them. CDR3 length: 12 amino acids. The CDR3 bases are TGTGCCAGCAGTTTACCGGGTTCACCCCTCCACTTT. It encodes CASSLPGSPLHF.

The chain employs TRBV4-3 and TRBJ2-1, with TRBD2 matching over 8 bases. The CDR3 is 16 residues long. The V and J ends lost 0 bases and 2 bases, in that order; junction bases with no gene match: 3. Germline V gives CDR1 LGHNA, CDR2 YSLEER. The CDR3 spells CASSQDPGGAYNEQFF. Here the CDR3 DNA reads TGCGCCAGCAGCCAAGATCCCGGGGGGGCCTACAATGAGCAGTTCTTC.